This T cell receptor beta chain was retrieved from a study of cytomegalovirus exposure and HLA in healthy donors. Whole-study results and caveats: Sequencing depth roughly uniform across donors was assumed in presence/absence analyses.

Germline V gene sequence: CDR1 SGHTA, CDR2 FQGTGA. The CDR3 sequence is 15 residues long. Unmatched junction bases numbered 6, after V lost 4 bases and J lost 3 bases. About this clone: Its matching antigen is unknown.

It was with 60 Vbeta and 13 Jbeta primers that the PCR ran. Repertoires were generated with immunoSEQ multiplex PCR, while TCRdb's copy carries only in-frame clones and drops some. The sample lists 150,000 to 200,000 clones, over 75% occurring once. The receptor's source is a woman between 25 and 40 years old in good health and CMV-seronegative. Material for sequencing was PBMCs. The rearrangement uses TRBV7-3 and TRBJ2-1, with 7 bases lining up with TRBD2. CDR3 nucleotide sequence: TGTGCCAGCAGCTCGCTAGCGGCATTCTACAATGAGCAGTTCTTC. This sequence encodes CASSSLAAFYNEQFF.